This note documents a single T cell receptor beta chain sequence. This sample was taken from a study of blood T cell repertoires in COVID-19. Study information: The cDNA or gDNA used as material had been derived from T cells, B-cell-depleted T cells, or PBMCs.

In the original workflow: Reference gene primer amplification gave nucleated cell count estimates. Measured with immunoSEQ multiplex PCR; TCRdb has only the in-frame clones, and not every one. V and J calls and clone size are those listed in that table; D and trimming were worked out from the DNA. The table lists tens of thousands of clones, more than 90% of them singletons. The CDR3 is made up of 15 amino acids. Germline CDR1 is SGHNT and CDR2 is YENEEA. V was trimmed by 7 bases and J by 2 bases, leaving 15 bases between them. This TCR derives from a human donor with active COVID-19. The donor label of this sample is uncertain. The chain combines TRBV11-3 with TRBJ1-5; D may be TRBD1 (6 bases). Sequencing used peripheral blood. The CDR3 sequence is CASNPKRTGNQPQHF. In DNA, the CDR3 is TGTGCCAGCAACCCAAAGAGGACAGGCAATCAGCCCCAGCATTTT.